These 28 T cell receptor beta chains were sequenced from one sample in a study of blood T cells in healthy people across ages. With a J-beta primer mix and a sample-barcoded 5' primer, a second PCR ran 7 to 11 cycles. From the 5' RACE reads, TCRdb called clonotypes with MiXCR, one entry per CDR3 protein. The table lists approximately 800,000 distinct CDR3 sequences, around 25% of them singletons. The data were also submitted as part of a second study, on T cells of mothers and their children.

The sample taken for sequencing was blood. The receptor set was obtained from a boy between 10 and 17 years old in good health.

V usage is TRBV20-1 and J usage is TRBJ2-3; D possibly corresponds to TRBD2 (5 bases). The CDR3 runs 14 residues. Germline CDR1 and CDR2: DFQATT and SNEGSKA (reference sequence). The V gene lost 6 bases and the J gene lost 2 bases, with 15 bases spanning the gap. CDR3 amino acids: CSAPLLGYTDTQYF. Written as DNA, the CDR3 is TGCAGTGCCCCGCTACTAGGGTACACAGATACGCAGTATTTT.

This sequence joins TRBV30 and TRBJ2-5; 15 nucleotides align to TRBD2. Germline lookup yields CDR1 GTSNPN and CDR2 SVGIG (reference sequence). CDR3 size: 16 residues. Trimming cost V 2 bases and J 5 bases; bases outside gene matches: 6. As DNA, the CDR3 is TGTGCCTGGAGTAGGACTAGCGGGGGGGCCATGGAGACCCAGTACTTC. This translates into CAWSRTSGGAMETQYF.

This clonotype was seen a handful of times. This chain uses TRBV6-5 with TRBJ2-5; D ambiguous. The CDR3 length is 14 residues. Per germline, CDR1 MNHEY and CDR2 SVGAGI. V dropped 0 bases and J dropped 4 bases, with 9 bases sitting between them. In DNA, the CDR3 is TGTGCCAGCAGTTACTCGAAAAAGTCAGAGACCCAGTACTTC. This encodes CASSYSKKSETQYF.

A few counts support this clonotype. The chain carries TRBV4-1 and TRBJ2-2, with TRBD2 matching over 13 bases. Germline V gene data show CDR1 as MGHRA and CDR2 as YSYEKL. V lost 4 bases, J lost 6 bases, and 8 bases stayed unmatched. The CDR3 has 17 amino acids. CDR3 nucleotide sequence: TGCGCCAGCAGCCCCTTACTAGCGGGGGGGGCGCCCGGGGAGCTGTTTTTT. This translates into CASSPLLAGGAPGELFF.

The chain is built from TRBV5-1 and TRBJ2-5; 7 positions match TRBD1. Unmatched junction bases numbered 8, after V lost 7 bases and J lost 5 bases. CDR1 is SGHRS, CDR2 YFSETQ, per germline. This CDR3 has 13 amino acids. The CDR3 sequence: CASSTGVEETQYF. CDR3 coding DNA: TGCGCCAGCTCTACAGGGGTGGAGGAGACCCAGTACTTC.

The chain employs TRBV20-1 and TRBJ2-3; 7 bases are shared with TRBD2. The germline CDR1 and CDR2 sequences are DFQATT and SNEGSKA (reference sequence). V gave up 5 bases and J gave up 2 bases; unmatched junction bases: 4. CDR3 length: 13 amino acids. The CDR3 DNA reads TGCAGTGCTCGAGCGGGAAACACAGATACGCAGTATTTT. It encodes CSARAGNTDTQYF.

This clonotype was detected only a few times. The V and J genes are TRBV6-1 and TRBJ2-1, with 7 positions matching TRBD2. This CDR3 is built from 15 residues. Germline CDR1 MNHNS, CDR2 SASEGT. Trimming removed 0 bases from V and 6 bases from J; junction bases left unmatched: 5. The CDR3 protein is CASSEAGLVPNEQFF. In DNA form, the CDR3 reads TGTGCCAGCAGTGAAGCCGGACTAGTTCCCAATGAGCAGTTCTTC.

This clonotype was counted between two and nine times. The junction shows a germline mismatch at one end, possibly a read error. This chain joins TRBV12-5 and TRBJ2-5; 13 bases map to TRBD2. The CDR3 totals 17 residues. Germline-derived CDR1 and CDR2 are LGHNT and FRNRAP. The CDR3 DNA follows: TGTGCTAGTGGTTTGGGTACTAGCGGGGGGGCCACAGAGACCCAGCACTTC. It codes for CASGLGTSGGATETQHF.

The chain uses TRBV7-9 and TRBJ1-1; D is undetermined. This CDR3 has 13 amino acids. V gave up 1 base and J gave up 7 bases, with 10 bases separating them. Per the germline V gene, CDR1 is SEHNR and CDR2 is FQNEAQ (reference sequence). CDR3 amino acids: CASSLVADGEAFF. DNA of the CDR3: TGTGCCAGCAGCTTAGTTGCGGATGGTGAAGCTTTCTTT.

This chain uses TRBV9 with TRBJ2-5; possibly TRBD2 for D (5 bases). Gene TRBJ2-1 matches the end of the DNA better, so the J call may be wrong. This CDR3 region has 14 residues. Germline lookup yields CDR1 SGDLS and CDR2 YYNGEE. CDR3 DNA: TGTGCCAGCAGCGTAGCTGGAGGAAAGCAATCGCAGTTCTTC. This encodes CASSVAGGKQSQFF.

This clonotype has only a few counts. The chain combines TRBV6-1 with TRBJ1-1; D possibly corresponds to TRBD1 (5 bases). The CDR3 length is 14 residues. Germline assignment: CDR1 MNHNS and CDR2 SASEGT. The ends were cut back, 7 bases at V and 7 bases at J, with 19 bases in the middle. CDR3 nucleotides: TGTGCCAGCATCAAGAGGGGAGCGCTATTTGAAGCTTTCTTT. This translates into CASIKRGALFEAFF.

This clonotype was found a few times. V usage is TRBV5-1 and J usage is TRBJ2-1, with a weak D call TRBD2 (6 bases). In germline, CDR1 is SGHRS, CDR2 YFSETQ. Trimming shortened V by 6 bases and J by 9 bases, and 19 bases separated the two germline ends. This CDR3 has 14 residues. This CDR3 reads CASTPVTGVSEQFF. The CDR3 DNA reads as TGCGCCAGCACCCCGGTGACGGGGGTGAGTGAGCAGTTCTTC. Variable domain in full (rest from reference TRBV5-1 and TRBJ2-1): KAGVTQTPRYLIKTRGQQVTLSCSPISGHRSVSWYQQTPGQGLQFLFEYFSETQRNKGNFPGRFSGRQFSNSRSEMNVSTLELGDSALYLCASTPVTGVSEQFFGPGTRLTVL.

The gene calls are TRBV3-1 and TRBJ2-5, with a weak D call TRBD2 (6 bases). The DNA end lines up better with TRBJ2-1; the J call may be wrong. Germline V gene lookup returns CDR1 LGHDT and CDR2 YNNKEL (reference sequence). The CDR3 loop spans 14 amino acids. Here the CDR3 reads CASSPGTFRNEQFF. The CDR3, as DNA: TGTGCCAGCAGCCCAGGGACTTTCAGGAATGAGCAGTTCTTC.

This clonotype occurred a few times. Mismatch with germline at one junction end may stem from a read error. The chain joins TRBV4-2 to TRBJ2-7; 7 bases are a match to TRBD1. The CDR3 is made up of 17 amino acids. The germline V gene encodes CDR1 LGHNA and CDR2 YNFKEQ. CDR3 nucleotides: TGTGCCGGCAGCCATCCCGGGACAGCCCTCCTCGGCTACGAGCAGTACTTC. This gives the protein CAGSHPGTALLGYEQYF.

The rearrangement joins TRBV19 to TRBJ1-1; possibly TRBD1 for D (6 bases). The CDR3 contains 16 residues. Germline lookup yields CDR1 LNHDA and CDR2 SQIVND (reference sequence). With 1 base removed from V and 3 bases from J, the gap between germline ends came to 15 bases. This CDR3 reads CASSIAAGGLHTEAFF. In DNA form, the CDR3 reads TGTGCCAGTAGTATAGCCGCCGGGGGCTTGCACACTGAAGCTTTCTTT.

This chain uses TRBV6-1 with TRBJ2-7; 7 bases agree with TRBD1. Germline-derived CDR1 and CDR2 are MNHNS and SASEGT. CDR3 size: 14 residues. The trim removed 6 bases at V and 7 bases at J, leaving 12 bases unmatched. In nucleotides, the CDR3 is TGTGCCAGCAGGCGACAGGGAGCTGGGTCTGAGCAGTACTTC. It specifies CASRRQGAGSEQYF.

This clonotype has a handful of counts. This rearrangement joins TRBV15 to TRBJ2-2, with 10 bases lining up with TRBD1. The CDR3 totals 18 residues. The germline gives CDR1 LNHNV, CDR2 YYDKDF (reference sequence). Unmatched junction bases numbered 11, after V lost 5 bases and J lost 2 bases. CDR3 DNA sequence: TGTGCCACCAGCTCCGCACCCTTGACAGGGGGCAACACCGGGGAGCTGTTTTTT. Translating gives CATSSAPLTGGNTGELFF. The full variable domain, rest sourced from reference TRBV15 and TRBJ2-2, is DAMVIQNPRYQVTQFGKPVTLSCSQTLNHNVMYWYQQKSSQAPKLLFHYYDKDFNNEADTPDNFQSRRPNTSFCFLDIRSPGLGDTAMYLCATSSAPLTGGNTGELFFGEGSRLTVL.

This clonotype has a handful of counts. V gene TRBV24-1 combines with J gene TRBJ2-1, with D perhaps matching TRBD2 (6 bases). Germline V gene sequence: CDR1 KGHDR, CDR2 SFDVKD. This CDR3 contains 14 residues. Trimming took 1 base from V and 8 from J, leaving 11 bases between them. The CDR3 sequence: CATSDFGGNHEQFF. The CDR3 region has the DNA TGTGCCACCAGTGATTTTGGGGGGAACCATGAGCAGTTCTTC.

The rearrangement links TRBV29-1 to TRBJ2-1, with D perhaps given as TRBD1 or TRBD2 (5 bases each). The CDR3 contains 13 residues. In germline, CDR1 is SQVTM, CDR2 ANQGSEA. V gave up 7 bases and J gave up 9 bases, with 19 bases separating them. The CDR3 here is CSASGPTAGEQFF. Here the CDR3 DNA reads TGCAGCGCCTCGGGACCAACGGCCGGTGAGCAGTTCTTC.

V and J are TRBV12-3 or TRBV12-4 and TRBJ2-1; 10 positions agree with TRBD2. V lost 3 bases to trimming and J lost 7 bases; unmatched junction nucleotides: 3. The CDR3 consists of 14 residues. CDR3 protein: CASSFGAGGNEQFF. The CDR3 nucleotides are TGTGCCAGCAGTTTCGGAGCGGGGGGGAATGAGCAGTTCTTC.

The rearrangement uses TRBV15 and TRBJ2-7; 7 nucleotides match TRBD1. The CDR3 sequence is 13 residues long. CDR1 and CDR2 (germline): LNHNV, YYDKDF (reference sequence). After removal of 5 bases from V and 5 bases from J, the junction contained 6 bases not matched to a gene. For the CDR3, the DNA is TGTGCCACCAGCCGGACCGACAGGGACGAGCAGTACTTC. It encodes CATSRTDRDEQYF.

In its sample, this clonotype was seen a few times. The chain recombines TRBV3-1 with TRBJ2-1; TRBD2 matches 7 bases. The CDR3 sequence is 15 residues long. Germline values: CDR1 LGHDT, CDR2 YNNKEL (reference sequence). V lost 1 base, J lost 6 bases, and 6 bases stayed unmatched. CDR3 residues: CASSQGRWGGNEQFF. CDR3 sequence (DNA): TGTGCCAGCAGCCAAGGGCGGTGGGGGGGCAATGAGCAGTTCTTC.

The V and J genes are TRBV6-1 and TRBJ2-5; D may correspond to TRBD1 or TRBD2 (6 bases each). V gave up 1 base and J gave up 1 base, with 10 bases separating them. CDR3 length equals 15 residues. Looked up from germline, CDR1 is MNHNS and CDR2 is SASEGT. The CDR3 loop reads CASSEVGGSQETQYF. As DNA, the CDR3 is TGTGCCAGCAGTGAAGTCGGGGGCTCCCAAGAGACCCAGTACTTC.

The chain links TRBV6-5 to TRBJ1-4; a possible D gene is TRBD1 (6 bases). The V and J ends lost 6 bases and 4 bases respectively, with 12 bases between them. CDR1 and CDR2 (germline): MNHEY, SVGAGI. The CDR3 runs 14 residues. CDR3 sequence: CASSYRAFNEKLFF. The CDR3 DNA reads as TGTGCCAGCAGCTACAGGGCCTTTAATGAAAAACTGTTTTTT.

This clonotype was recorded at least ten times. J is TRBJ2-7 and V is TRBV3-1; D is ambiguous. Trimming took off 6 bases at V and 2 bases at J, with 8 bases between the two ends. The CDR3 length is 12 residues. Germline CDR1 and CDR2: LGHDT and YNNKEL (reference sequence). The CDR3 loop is CASSQTPYEQYF. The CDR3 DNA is TGTGCCAGCAGTCAGACTCCCTACGAGCAGTACTTC.

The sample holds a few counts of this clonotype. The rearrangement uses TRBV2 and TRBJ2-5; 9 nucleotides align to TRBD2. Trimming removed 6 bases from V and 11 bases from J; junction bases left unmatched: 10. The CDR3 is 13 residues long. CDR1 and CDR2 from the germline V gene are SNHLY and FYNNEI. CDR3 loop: CASRERGASEQYF. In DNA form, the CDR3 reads TGTGCCAGCAGGGAGCGGGGGGCGAGTGAGCAGTACTTC.

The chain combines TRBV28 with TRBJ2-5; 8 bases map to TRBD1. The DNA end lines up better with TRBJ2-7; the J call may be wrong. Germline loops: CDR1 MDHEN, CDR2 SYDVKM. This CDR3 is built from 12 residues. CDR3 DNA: TGTGCCGGAAGCAGGGGGCCCTACGAGCAGTACTTC. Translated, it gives CAGSRGPYEQYF.

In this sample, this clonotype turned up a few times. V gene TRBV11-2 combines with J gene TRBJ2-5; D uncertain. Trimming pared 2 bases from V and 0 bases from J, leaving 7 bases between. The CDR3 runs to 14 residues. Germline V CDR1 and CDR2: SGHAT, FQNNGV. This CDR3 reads CASSLSVNQETQYF. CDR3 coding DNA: TGTGCCAGCAGCTTATCAGTGAACCAAGAGACCCAGTACTTC. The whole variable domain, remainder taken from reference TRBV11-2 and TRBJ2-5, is EAGVAQSPRYKIIEKRQSVAFWCNPISGHATLYWYQQILGQGPKLLIQFQNNGVVDDSQLPKDRFSAERLKGVDSTLKIQPAKLEDSAVYLCASSLSVNQETQYFGPGTRLLVL.